The 20 T cell receptor beta chains listed next were all sequenced from one sample in a study of post-analysis software for immune sequencing data. No antigen is known for these receptors. Findings and limits, study-wide: In patients, TRBV5-6, TRBV5-1 and TRBV20-1 belonged to five TRBV segments found more frequently than in controls.

Incorporated into the TCR beta cDNA libraries were unique molecular identifiers, which served to reduce PCR and sequencing biases. TCRdb passed the PCR reads through MiXCR, listing each CDR3 protein once. The sample lists roughly 800,000 distinct CDR3 sequences, about 32% occurring once. Sequencing was carried out using blood. The receptors stem from a girl aged 10-17 years with multiple sclerosis.

This clonotype was recorded a few times. The rearrangement links TRBV27 to TRBJ2-7; TRBD2 agrees at 9 bases. Germline V gene data show CDR1 as MNHEY and CDR2 as SMNVEV (reference sequence). V lost 4 bases, J lost 6 bases, and 13 bases stayed unmatched. The CDR3 has 16 amino acids. The CDR3 nucleotides read TGTGCCAGCAGTTCTCCTCGAGGCGGGAGGGTCGCCGAGCAGTACTTC. Its translation is CASSSPRGGRVAEQYF.

This clonotype was observed a handful of times. The chain joins TRBV10-3 to TRBJ1-1; TRBD1 matches 7 bases. V dropped 8 bases and J dropped 5; count of bases not matched to a gene: 11. CDR1 is ENHRY, CDR2 SYGVKD, per germline. The CDR3 extends over 14 amino acids. CDR3 protein: CAIGRGTAGTEAFF. In DNA form, the CDR3 reads TGTGCCATCGGGCGTGGGACAGCCGGTACTGAAGCTTTCTTT.

This chain uses TRBV20-1 with TRBJ2-5, with a possible D match to TRBD1 (5 bases). The CDR3 consists of 17 residues. Germline CDR1 reads DFQATT; CDR2 reads SNEGSKA (reference sequence). Trimming pared 3 bases from V and 0 bases from J, leaving 20 bases between. The CDR3 is CSASQATQGWNQETQYF. The CDR3 bases are TGCAGTGCTAGCCAGGCTACTCAGGGTTGGAACCAAGAGACCCAGTACTTC.

This rearrangement joins TRBV4-3 to TRBJ1-5; a weak D match, TRBD1 (6 bases). The CDR3 has 18 amino acids. Germline loops: CDR1 LGHNA, CDR2 YSLEER. Trimming shortened V by 0 bases and J by 5 bases, and 20 bases separated the two germline ends. The CDR3 reads CASSQDLFRGAGDQPQHF. The CDR3 nucleotides are TGCGCCAGCAGCCAAGATTTATTTCGGGGGGCAGGGGATCAGCCCCAGCATTTT.

The chain is built from TRBV5-1 and TRBJ2-1; TRBD2 might be the D (6 bases). Germline V gene data show CDR1 as SGHRS and CDR2 as YFSETQ. The CDR3 extends over 12 amino acids. The V gene lost 6 bases and the J gene lost 5 bases, with 9 bases spanning the gap. CDR3 sequence: CASTGVNNEQFF. CDR3 nucleotides: TGCGCCAGCACGGGGGTGAACAATGAGCAGTTCTTC.

This clonotype has more than one count but fewer than ten. The chain links TRBV2 to TRBJ2-1, with 8 bases fitting TRBD2. Germline lookup yields CDR1 SNHLY and CDR2 FYNNEI. There are 14 residues in the CDR3. V shed 5 bases, J shed 4 bases, and the junction held 4 bases outside the gene matches. For the CDR3, the DNA is TGTGCCAGCAGTTGGGAGCGGGGGTACAATGAGCAGTTCTTC. It encodes CASSWERGYNEQFF.

The rearrangement links TRBV5-1 to TRBJ1-1; possibly TRBD1 for D (5 bases). CDR3 length: 15 residues. The V gene lost 4 bases and the J gene lost 0 bases, with 13 bases spanning the gap. CDR1 and CDR2 (germline): SGHRS, YFSETQ. Here the CDR3 DNA reads TGCGCCAGCAGCGAAGCCGGGACGGTGAACACTGAAGCTTTCTTT. As protein: CASSEAGTVNTEAFF.

To note about this clonotype: A read error may produce the germline difference seen at one junction end. The chain is built from TRBV7-6 and TRBJ2-3, with TRBD2 matching over 9 bases. Germline V gene sequence: CDR1 SGHVS, CDR2 FNYEAQ. This CDR3 region has 17 residues. CDR3 sequence (DNA): TGTGCCAGCAGCTTAGTTCCGCGGGGGGGCTTTACAGATACGCCGTATTTT. It codes for CASSLVPRGGFTDTPYF.

This clonotype came up a few times. The V and J genes are TRBV6-2 or TRBV6-3 and TRBJ1-5, with a possible D match to TRBD1 (6 bases). Germline loops: CDR1 MNHEY, CDR2 SVGEGT. The CDR3 covers 14 residues. The ends were cut back, 6 bases at V and 3 bases at J, with 12 bases in the middle. The CDR3 region has the DNA TGTGCCAGCAGCTCCGGACAGTACAATCAGCCCCAGCATTTT. Amino acids: CASSSGQYNQPQHF.

This sequence joins TRBV20-1 and TRBJ2-1, with TRBD1 matching 11 bases. Per germline, CDR1 DFQATT and CDR2 SNEGSKA (reference sequence). After removal of 3 bases from V and 8 bases from J, the junction contained 9 bases not matched to a gene. This CDR3 comprises 15 residues. In nucleotides, the CDR3 is TGCAGTGCTAGTCCGGTAGGGACAGGGGGATATGAGCAGTTCTTC. This gives the protein CSASPVGTGGYEQFF.

This clonotype turned up a few times. V and J are TRBV7-2 and TRBJ1-2; tentatively, D is TRBD1 (5 bases). Trimming left V 0 bases short and J 4 bases short, with 9 bases between. CDR3 length: 14 residues. Germline V gives CDR1 SGHTA, CDR2 FQGNSA. The CDR3 DNA reads as TGTGCCAGCAGCTTAGCGGGGGGGAGCTATGGCTACACCTTC. It translates to CASSLAGGSYGYTF. Based on the CDR3 plus reference TRBV7-2 and TRBJ1-2, the full variable domain is GAGVSQSPSNKVTEKGKDVELRCDPISGHTALYWYRQSLGQGLEFLIYFQGNSAPDKSGLPSDRFSAERTGGSVSTLTIQRTQQEDSAVYLCASSLAGGSYGYTFGSGTRLTVV.

Only a few counts were recorded for this clonotype. V and J are TRBV29-1 and TRBJ2-5, with TRBD1 identical over 7 bases. CDR1 and CDR2 (germline): SQVTM, ANQGSEA. V trimming: 3 bases; J trimming: 2 bases; junction bases outside the gene matches: 6. The CDR3 is 14 amino acids. The CDR3: CSVDMQGVQETQYF. The CDR3 DNA follows: TGCAGCGTTGATATGCAGGGGGTTCAAGAGACCCAGTACTTC.

V gene TRBV28 combines with J gene TRBJ2-1; D may be TRBD2 (6 bases). Germline CDR1 MDHEN, CDR2 SYDVKM. The germline V and J ends were trimmed by 2 bases and 4 bases, with 12 bases remaining between them. This CDR3 region has 15 residues. The CDR3 sequence: CASSLTGRPYNEQFF. CDR3 coding DNA: TGTGCCAGCAGTTTAACCGGGAGACCTTACAATGAGCAGTTCTTC.

This clonotype showed up many times. This chain joins TRBV9 and TRBJ2-4, with 7 nucleotides matching TRBD2. The DNA end is more similar to TRBJ2-7, so the J call may be wrong. The V gene's germline CDR1 is SGDLS and CDR2 YYNGEE. There are 14 residues in the CDR3. The chain's CDR3 is CASSAASGSYEQYF. DNA for the CDR3: TGTGCCAGCAGCGCGGCTAGCGGATCCTACGAGCAGTACTTC.

This chain uses TRBV10-3 with TRBJ2-3; TRBD1 matches 10 bases. V was pared by 10 bases and J by 2 bases, with 12 bases of the junction left unmatched. This CDR3 spans 16 amino acids. Germline-derived CDR1 and CDR2 are ENHRY and SYGVKD. This CDR3 is CATRLTGTGDTDTQYF. For the CDR3, the DNA is TGTGCCACCCGCCTAACCGGGACAGGGGACACAGATACGCAGTATTTT.

The CDR3 coding sequence is TGCAGTGCTAGAGATAGACGGACAGGGAGATCCTACGAGCAGTACTTC. Residues: CSARDRRTGRSYEQYF. This chain joins TRBV20-1 and TRBJ2-7; 8 nucleotides match TRBD1. CDR1 is DFQATT, CDR2 SNEGSKA, per germline (reference sequence). After removal of 0 bases from V and 1 base from J, the junction contained 8 bases not matched to a gene. CDR3 size: 16 residues.

V is TRBV20-1 and J is TRBJ2-6; the D is unclear. Looked up from germline, CDR1 is DFQATT and CDR2 is SNEGSKA (reference sequence). Trimming removed 0 bases at V and 0 bases at J, with 6 bases between. This CDR3 region has 15 residues. The CDR3 sequence is CSARDQSSGANVLTF. The CDR3 nucleotides read TGCAGTGCTAGAGATCAGAGCTCTGGGGCCAACGTCCTGACTTTC.

Details on this clonotype: Germline and junction disagree at one end, which may indicate a read error. The CDR3 nucleotides read TGTGCCAACAGCTTAGGAGCCGGGGAGCTGTTTTTT. Protein sequence: CANSLGAGELFF. The chain has TRBV7-2 and TRBJ2-2; D is unclear. The CDR3 is 12 amino acids. Germline lookup yields CDR1 SGHTA and CDR2 FQGNSA.

This chain joins TRBV28 and TRBJ2-7; no definite D call. Germline V gives CDR1 MDHEN, CDR2 SYDVKM. This CDR3 has 13 residues. Trimming shortened V by 5 bases and J by 5 bases, and 13 bases separated the two germline ends. CDR3 DNA: TGTGCCAGCAGTGTCGACCCTACCCACGAGCAGTACTTC. Translation gives CASSVDPTHEQYF.

The chain couples TRBV12-3 or TRBV12-4 to TRBJ1-5; D is possibly TRBD1 (6 bases). The V gene lost 5 bases and the J gene lost 1 base, with 9 bases spanning the gap. This CDR3 has 14 residues. CDR3 sequence: CASSGGTSNQPQHF. The CDR3 nucleotides read TGTGCCAGCAGTGGTGGGACAAGCAATCAGCCCCAGCATTTT.